This T cell receptor beta chain is drawn from a study of beta chain features in type 1 diabetes. Study-level results: Across all four CD4+ subsets, people with type 1 diabetes showed modestly shorter TCRB CDR3s.

On this clone: Its antigen is unidentified.

CD4+ naive, central memory, regulatory and stem cell-like memory subsets were isolated by sorting on CD45RO/CCR7/CD25/CD127/CD95/CD27. Expressed TCRB transcripts were sequenced because the isolated RNA had all been reverse transcribed beforehand. Sequencing used immunoSEQ multiplex PCR; TCRdb keeps in-frame clones, though not all of them. The profile shows 310,000 or so clones, about 15% of them singletons. The sample comprised naive CD4+ T cells from blood. The receptor was derived from a man in his late teens or twenties with type 1 diabetes.

CDR3 protein: CAWKRKGPGRMNTEAFF. The CDR3 DNA reads as TGTGCCTGGAAGCGTAAGGGGCCGGGCAGGATGAACACTGAAGCTTTCTTT. The chain employs TRBV30 and TRBJ1-1; D perhaps matches TRBD1 (5 bases). The V end lost 4 bases, the J end lost 0 bases, and 21 bases lay between the germline ends. CDR3 length: 17 amino acids. Germline assignment: CDR1 GTSNPN and CDR2 SVGIG (reference sequence).